The present T cell receptor beta chain was sequenced within a study of CD8+CD57+ T cells in acquired aplastic anemia. Patients included in sequencing had previously demonstrated CD8+CD57+ cell expansion by flow cytometry. At the time of blood sampling, patients had not yet received any therapy. Trimming cost V 0 bases and J 1 base; bases outside gene matches: 5. The CDR3 consists of 17 residues. Germline V gene data show CDR1 as SGHVS and CDR2 as FNYEAQ. It was genomic DNA that served as the template for profiling TCR beta VDJ and CDR3. TCRdb passed the reads through MiXCR, listing each CDR3 protein once. The sample has over 150,000 distinct CDR3 sequences, about 70% seen once.

The sequence derives from a human donor with aplastic anemia. The chain carries TRBV7-6 and TRBJ1-1, with 10 bases identical to TRBD1. The specimen sequenced was sorted CD4+, CD8+, or CD8+CD57+ T cells (not recorded which) from PBMCs. In DNA, the CDR3 is TGTGCCAGCAGCTTAGCCGGGACAGGGGCCGCGAACACTGAAGCTTTCTTT. It codes for CASSLAGTGAANTEAFF.